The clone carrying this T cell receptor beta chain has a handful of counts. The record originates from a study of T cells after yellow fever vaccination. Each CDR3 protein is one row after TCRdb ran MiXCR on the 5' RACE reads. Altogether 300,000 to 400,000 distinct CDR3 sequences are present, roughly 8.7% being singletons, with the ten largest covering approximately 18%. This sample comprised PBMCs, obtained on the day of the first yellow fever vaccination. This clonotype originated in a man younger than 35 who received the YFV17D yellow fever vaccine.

The CDR3 spells CASRPGGLAYGYTF. The CDR3 bases are TGTGCCAGCAGGCCCGGGGGGTTGGCCTATGGCTACACCTTC. This chain connects TRBV12-3 or TRBV12-4 to TRBJ1-2, with TRBD1 as a possible D gene (5 bases). Trimming removed 6 bases at V and 4 bases at J, with 15 bases between. CDR3 length: 14 amino acids.